These 26 T cell receptor beta chains were sequenced from one sample in a study of T cells in Graves' hyperthyroidism and ophthalmopathy. It was RNA transcripts that yielded the amplified TCR beta CDR3 regions. The primer set for the first-round RT-PCR of the TCR CDR3 was HTBI. TCRdb processed the multiplex PCR reads anew with MiXCR; each CDR3 protein has one entry. The sample holds under 350,000 distinct CDR3 sequences, approximately 22% seen once. Sequenced material: blood. These receptors were taken from a woman aged 50 to 60 with Graves' hyperthyroidism.

This sequence joins TRBV12-3 or TRBV12-4 and TRBJ1-1, with 8 bases identical to TRBD1. The CDR3 runs 16 residues. V lost 5 bases to trimming and J lost 0 bases; unmatched junction nucleotides: 8. In nucleotides, the CDR3 is TGTGCCAGCAGTCAAACCGGACAGGGTATGAACACTGAAGCTTTCTTT. Translated: CASSQTGQGMNTEAFF.

This clonotype was recorded many times. Written as DNA, the CDR3 is TGCAGTGCTAGAGATGGGGGAGGGGCGAGCTCCTACGAGCAGTACTTC. Translating it yields CSARDGGGASSYEQYF. The V and J genes are TRBV20-1 and TRBJ2-7; TRBD2 aligns across 7 bases. Per germline, CDR1 DFQATT and CDR2 SNEGSKA (reference sequence). This CDR3 region has 16 residues. The V segment lost 0 bases and the J segment 0 bases; nucleotides outside the gene matches: 8.

There are a few counts of this clonotype. The chain recombines TRBV10-3 with TRBJ2-7; tentatively, D is TRBD2 (5 bases). The V gene's germline CDR1 is ENHRY and CDR2 SYGVKD. The CDR3 runs to 14 residues. Trimming took 2 bases from V and 6 from J, leaving 14 bases between them. CDR3 sequence reads: CAISEPYITSEQYF. The CDR3, as DNA: TGTGCCATCAGTGAGCCGTACATCACTAGCGAGCAGTACTTC.

This chain joins TRBV30 and TRBJ2-7, with 11 positions matching TRBD2. Trimming removed 7 bases from V and 5 bases from J; junction bases left unmatched: 10. Germline V gene data show CDR1 as GTSNPN and CDR2 as SVGIG (reference sequence). This CDR3 has 14 residues. Written as DNA, the CDR3 is TGTGCCTTAACGCACGGACTAGCGGGCAACGAGCAGTACTTC. It codes for CALTHGLAGNEQYF.

At least ten counts were recorded for this clonotype. The V gene is TRBV6-1, the J gene TRBJ2-7; 7 bases are a match to TRBD2. The V segment lost 7 bases and the J segment 5 bases; nucleotides outside the gene matches: 5. The germline gives CDR1 MNHNS, CDR2 SASEGT. The CDR3 is 12 amino acids. CDR3 bases: TGTGCCAGCATCGCAGGGACTAACGAGCAGTACTTC. It codes for CASIAGTNEQYF.

The chain joins TRBV10-3 to TRBJ1-6, with D possibly being TRBD1 (6 bases). Trimming took 10 bases from V and 8 from J, leaving 21 bases between them. CDR1 is ENHRY and CDR2 is SYGVKD in the germline V gene. The CDR3 contains 15 residues. For the CDR3, the DNA is TGTGCCACCGCCGACAGGAAGGAGGACCATTCACCCCTCCACTTT. This gives the protein CATADRKEDHSPLHF.

This sequence joins TRBV9 and TRBJ2-5, with 10 bases matching TRBD2. V trimming: 0 bases; J trimming: 2 bases; junction bases outside the gene matches: 16. The CDR3 is 20 residues long. Germline V gene lookup returns CDR1 SGDLS and CDR2 YYNGEE. CDR3 sequence: CASSVGGPAGSGRRQETQYF. CDR3 DNA: TGTGCCAGCAGCGTAGGAGGGCCCGCGGGTAGCGGGAGGAGACAAGAGACCCAGTACTTC.

This clonotype was detected a few times. The chain joins TRBV6-1 to TRBJ2-1, with TRBD2 matching 15 bases. The CDR3 has 15 residues. J was trimmed by 6 bases and V by 4 bases; bases with no gene match: 1. Germline V CDR1 and CDR2: MNHNS, SASEGT. CDR3 nucleotides: TGTGCCAGCAGTGGGACTAGCGGGGGGGCCAATGAGCAGTTCTTC. Protein product: CASSGTSGGANEQFF.

This rearrangement joins TRBV10-3 to TRBJ2-2; TRBD2 agrees at 10 bases. The V and J ends lost 0 bases and 3 bases, in that order; junction bases with no gene match: 10. Germline V gene sequence: CDR1 ENHRY, CDR2 SYGVKD. The CDR3 extends over 19 amino acids. The CDR3 loop is CAISESLAGVVTYTGELFF. The CDR3 nucleotides are TGTGCCATCAGTGAGTCGCTAGCGGGAGTAGTAACCTACACCGGGGAGCTGTTTTTT.

This clonotype was seen a few times. V usage is TRBV20-1 and J usage is TRBJ2-5; D unclear. CDR1 is DFQATT and CDR2 is SNEGSKA in the germline V gene (reference sequence). Trimming cost V 6 bases and J 2 bases, with 19 bases left between them. CDR3 length: 15 amino acids. The CDR3 region has the DNA TGCAGTGCCCCCCCCGCAAATACCCCACAAGAGACCCAGTACTTC. Its protein is CSAPPANTPQETQYF.

This clonotype has ten or more counts. Here the CDR3 DNA reads TGCAGTGCTGGGACAGGCCCTACCTACGAGCAGTACTTC. Protein sequence: CSAGTGPTYEQYF. V gene TRBV20-1 combines with J gene TRBJ2-7; 8 positions match TRBD1. CDR3 length equals 13 residues. V lost 5 bases and J lost 2; bases outside the gene matches: 5. Germline CDR1 reads DFQATT; CDR2 reads SNEGSKA (reference sequence).

In this sample, this clonotype turned up a few times. With a much larger clone just one base away, this may be a read error. The genes are TRBV14 and TRBJ1-2; D is possibly TRBD1 (5 bases). CDR1 and CDR2 (germline): SGHDN, FVKESK. V dropped 1 base and J dropped 6 bases, with 6 bases sitting between them. This CDR3 spans 12 amino acids. CDR3 region: CASSQAGNGYTF. CDR3 nucleotide sequence: TGTGCCAGCAGCCAAGCAGGGAATGGCTACACCTTC.

This clonotype was counted ten times or more. This chain links TRBV2 with TRBJ2-7, with D possibly being TRBD2 (6 bases). This CDR3 comprises 12 residues. Germline assignment: CDR1 SNHLY and CDR2 FYNNEI. Trimming left V 4 bases short and J 7 bases short, with 11 bases between. CDR3 nucleotides: TGTGCCAGCAGTGGAGAAGCGGGTGAGCAGTACTTC. Amino acids: CASSGEAGEQYF.

The chain combines TRBV2 with TRBJ1-5; D remains unclear. V lost 7 bases to trimming and J lost 5 bases, with 9 bases between them. This CDR3 has 12 residues. The germline gives CDR1 SNHLY, CDR2 FYNNEI. DNA for the CDR3: TGTGCCAGCAACTCTCTCCATCAGCCCCAGCATTTT. Protein: CASNSLHQPQHF.

This chain uses TRBV11-2 with TRBJ2-1, with D possibly matching TRBD1 (7 bases). Germline-derived CDR1 and CDR2 are SGHAT and FQNNGV. The CDR3 totals 14 residues. Trimming pared 4 bases from V and 6 bases from J, leaving 13 bases between. CDR3 protein: CASSSAGGFNEQFF. CDR3 DNA: TGTGCCAGCAGCTCGGCAGGGGGGTTCAATGAGCAGTTCTTC.

This clonotype was seen repeatedly, ten times or more. The chain employs TRBV5-1 and TRBJ1-1; D remains ambiguous. Germline loops: CDR1 SGHRS, CDR2 YFSETQ. V shed 3 bases and J shed 0 bases, with 9 bases lying between them. This CDR3 contains 14 residues. This CDR3 is CASSSFSMNTEAFF. CDR3 DNA: TGCGCCAGCAGCTCATTCAGCATGAACACTGAAGCTTTCTTT.

At least ten counts were recorded for this clonotype. V gene TRBV28 combines with J gene TRBJ1-1; D is unclear. This CDR3 has 14 amino acids. Germline V lookup: CDR1 MDHEN, CDR2 SYDVKM. The ends were cut back, 2 bases at V and 0 bases at J, with 7 bases in the middle. The CDR3 nucleotides are TGTGCCAGCAGTTTAACCTACGTGAACACTGAAGCTTTCTTT. Residues: CASSLTYVNTEAFF.

V gene TRBV29-1 combines with J gene TRBJ2-6; tentatively, D is TRBD1 (5 bases). Trimming shortened V by 0 bases and J by 0 bases, and 15 bases separated the two germline ends. CDR1 is SQVTM, CDR2 ANQGSEA, per germline. The CDR3 spans 18 residues. The CDR3 DNA is TGCAGCGTTGAAGAAGGCCCCGACAGCCACTCTGGGGCCAACGTCCTGACTTTC. Translation: CSVEEGPDSHSGANVLTF. Based on the CDR3 plus reference TRBV29-1 and TRBJ2-6, the full variable domain is SAVISQKPSRDICQRGTSLTIQCQVDSQVTMMFWYRQQPGQSLTLIATANQGSEATYESGFVIDKFPISRPNLTFSTLTVSNMSPEDSSIYLCSVEEGPDSHSGANVLTFGAGSRLTVL.

Ten or more counts support this clonotype. The V and J genes are TRBV7-9 and TRBJ2-5; 13 nucleotides agree with TRBD2. The V gene's germline CDR1 is SEHNR and CDR2 FQNEAQ (reference sequence). The CDR3 is made up of 14 amino acids. Unmatched junction bases numbered 4, after V lost 7 bases and J lost 5 bases. The CDR3 loop is CASTGTSGVETQYF. The CDR3, as DNA: TGTGCCAGCACCGGGACTAGCGGGGTGGAGACCCAGTACTTC.

The chain employs TRBV5-1 and TRBJ2-3, with 8 bases matching TRBD1. V shed 4 bases, J shed 3 bases, and the junction held 10 bases outside the gene matches. Germline-derived CDR1 and CDR2 are SGHRS and YFSETQ. The CDR3 runs 16 residues. In DNA, the CDR3 is TGCGCCAGCAGCCCCGAGGGCAGGGGGCGAACAGATACGCAGTATTTT. Protein sequence: CASSPEGRGRTDTQYF.

The rearrangement links TRBV2 to TRBJ2-3, with 8 bases identical to TRBD2. The V gene's germline CDR1 is SNHLY and CDR2 FYNNEI. The length of the CDR3 is 13 residues. Trimming cost V 6 bases and J 5 bases; bases outside gene matches: 4. CDR3 loop: CASRALAGDTQYF. The CDR3 DNA sequence: TGTGCCAGCAGAGCCCTAGCGGGAGATACGCAGTATTTT.

This clonotype was seen many times. CDR3 sequence (DNA): TGCGCCAGCACTCGAGGCTCTAGCGGGGGCACAGATACGCAGTATTTT. Amino acid sequence: CASTRGSSGGTDTQYF. The chain combines TRBV4-1 with TRBJ2-3, with 9 bases matching TRBD2. Trimming cost V 7 bases and J 1 base; bases outside gene matches: 9. Per germline, CDR1 MGHRA and CDR2 YSYEKL. The CDR3 loop spans 16 amino acids.

This clonotype was seen ten or more times. V is TRBV7-2 and J is TRBJ2-7; 7 bases are shared with TRBD1. The J segment lost 5 bases and the V segment lost 0 bases, leaving 1 base of the junction unmatched. The length of the CDR3 is 13 residues. Germline V lookup: CDR1 SGHTA, CDR2 FQGNSA. The CDR3 coding sequence is TGTGCCAGCAGCTTAGCGACAGGGAACGAGCAGTACTTC. It encodes CASSLATGNEQYF. The whole variable domain, remainder taken from reference TRBV7-2 and TRBJ2-7, is GAGVSQSPSNKVTEKGKDVELRCDPISGHTALYWYRQSLGQGLEFLIYFQGNSAPDKSGLPSDRFSAERTGGSVSTLTIQRTQQEDSAVYLCASSLATGNEQYFGPGTRLTVT.

This clonotype was seen only a few times. V usage is TRBV9 and J usage is TRBJ2-3, with D possibly being TRBD2 (6 bases). V lost 3 bases and J 4 bases, leaving 12 bases between the germline ends. The CDR3 covers 14 residues. Germline V lookup: CDR1 SGDLS, CDR2 YYNGEE. The CDR3 nucleotides are TGTGCCAGCAGCGACCGACTAGTAGCAGATACGCAGTATTTT. Protein: CASSDRLVADTQYF.

This clonotype was recorded at least ten times. CDR3 sequence: CASSFLRAGANVLTF. CDR3 bases: TGTGCCAGCAGTTTCCTTCGGGCTGGGGCCAACGTCCTGACTTTC. This chain links TRBV6-1 with TRBJ2-6; D not resolved. V was shortened by 5 bases and J by 2 bases, with 10 bases between the two germline ends. This CDR3 spans 15 amino acids. CDR1 is MNHNS, CDR2 SASEGT, per germline.

This clonotype was recorded a few times. The CDR3 loop is CASSHSKTTYGNEQFF. CDR3 nucleotide sequence: TGCGCCAGCAGCCACTCAAAGACTACTTATGGGAATGAGCAGTTCTTC. The genes are TRBV10-1 and TRBJ2-1; D possibly corresponds to TRBD2 (5 bases). V gave up 6 bases and J gave up 7 bases, with 22 bases separating them. This CDR3 comprises 16 residues. CDR1 and CDR2 from the germline V gene are WNHNN and SYGVQD (reference sequence).